This TCR beta chain comes out of a study of T and B cells in COVID-19 patients. Study-wide background: Median age was about 34 years in the recovered cohort and 60 to 80 years in the active-infection cohort. Study findings and constraints: Patients with COVID-19 reportedly showed strongly skewed T cell receptor beta variable and joining gene usage. Few blood samples existed from mildly ill patients during symptoms or early in severe cases. Clonality of TRB repertoires was high in active COVID-19; recovery brought above-healthy diversity and richness.

TRB was amplified from about 240-490 ng of blood genomic DNA. By sample fraction, this clonotype is medium-sized (0.01 to 0.1%). Its antigen remains unknown. Multiplex PCR with BIOMED2 TRB-A/B primer pools amplified TRB rearrangements. MiXCR was run by TCRdb on the multiplex PCR reads, yielding one entry per CDR3 protein. The data show about 15,000 distinct CDR3 sequences, 25% to 35% seen once. Germline V lookup: CDR1 LNHDA, CDR2 SQIVND (reference sequence). The V gene end was trimmed by 6 bases and the J gene end by 6 bases; junction bases not matched to a gene: 5. CDR3 length: 14 amino acids. The chain is built from TRBV19 and TRBJ1-4; 9 bases are a match to TRBD1. The origin of this receptor is a human donor who had recovered from COVID-19. The material sequenced was blood. The CDR3 DNA sequence: TGTGCCAGTAGAACCCGGGACAGGGATGAAAAACTGTTTTTT. It is translated as CASRTRDRDEKLFF. Full variable domain (remainder filled in from reference TRBV19 and TRBJ1-4): DGGITQSPKYLFRKEGQNVTLSCEQNLNHDAMYWYRQDPGQGLRLIYYSQIVNDFQKGDIAEGYSVSREKKESFPLTVTSAQKNPTAFYLCASRTRDRDEKLFFGSGTQLSVL.